These 16 T cell receptor beta chains were all obtained from the same sample, sequenced in a study of CD8 T cells in Susac syndrome. RNA was extracted with the RNeasy kit, and a quantity of 0.5 to 1 ug was reverse transcribed using random hexamers. TCRdb itself ran the immunoSEQ multiplex PCR reads through MiXCR, one entry per CDR3 protein. The profile shows fewer than 150,000 distinct CDR3 sequences, roughly 89% of them singletons. Sequencing was performed on CD8+ T cells from PBMCs. These TCRs come from a human donor with multiple sclerosis.

This sequence joins TRBV5-1 and TRBJ2-7; 7 bases fit TRBD1. CDR1 is SGHRS and CDR2 is YFSETQ in the germline V gene. With 0 bases clipped from V and 1 base from J, the junction kept 4 bases outside the gene matches. This CDR3 has 15 residues. CDR3 sequence (DNA): TGCGCCAGCAGCTTGGAACAGGGGATTTCCTACGAGCAGTACTTC. Protein: CASSLEQGISYEQYF. The variable domain in full, with the rest retrieved from reference TRBV5-1 and TRBJ2-7, is KAGVTQTPRYLIKTRGQQVTLSCSPISGHRSVSWYQQTPGQGLQFLFEYFSETQRNKGNFPGRFSGRQFSNSRSEMNVSTLELGDSALYLCASSLEQGISYEQYFGPGTRLTVT.

V is TRBV18 and J is TRBJ2-7; 8 bases agree with TRBD1. V was clipped by 0 bases and J by 2 bases; unmatched bases: 6. Per the germline V gene, CDR1 is KGHSH and CDR2 is LQKENI. This CDR3 has 16 residues. The CDR3 spells CASSPPSGTGPYEQYF. As DNA, the CDR3 is TGTGCCAGCTCACCACCGTCCGGGACAGGCCCCTACGAGCAGTACTTC.

This clonotype was counted once. The CDR3 region has the DNA TGTGCCAGCAGTCTTACCGGGACAGGGTCCTACGAGCAGTACTTC. Encoded protein: CASSLTGTGSYEQYF. The chain is built from TRBV27 and TRBJ2-7; 9 bases fit TRBD1. With 5 bases clipped from V and 1 base from J, the junction kept 6 bases outside the gene matches. Germline CDR1 MNHEY, CDR2 SMNVEV (reference sequence). The CDR3 runs to 15 residues.

CDR3 bases: TGCAGCGTCCGTGTCCTGGGCTACGAGCAGTACTTC. Encoded protein: CSVRVLGYEQYF. V usage is TRBV29-1 and J usage is TRBJ2-7; D is undetermined. The CDR3 is 12 amino acids. V lost 6 bases and J 3 bases, leaving 12 bases between the germline ends. Germline V gives CDR1 SQVTM, CDR2 ANQGSEA.

This clonotype has just one count. The DNA for the CDR3 is TGTGCCAGCAGTCGTGGCGGGGGGCAGGATTTCAATCAGCCCCAGCATTTT. Its protein is CASSRGGGQDFNQPQHF. This chain uses TRBV28 with TRBJ1-5, with D tentatively TRBD1 (6 bases). The CDR3 spans 17 residues. V gave up 5 bases and J gave up 3 bases, with 20 bases separating them. The germline V gene has CDR1 MDHEN and CDR2 SYDVKM.

This sequence joins TRBV20-1 and TRBJ2-5, with a possible D match to TRBD2 (6 bases). The CDR3 sequence is 13 residues long. Germline lookup yields CDR1 DFQATT and CDR2 SNEGSKA (reference sequence). V lost 3 bases to trimming and J lost 0 bases, with 8 bases between them. Written as DNA, the CDR3 is TGCAGTGCTAGGAGCGGGCACCAAGAGACCCAGTACTTC. Translation gives CSARSGHQETQYF.

The CDR3 spells CASSYAQLLRETQYF. CDR3 bases: TGTGCCAGCAGTTATGCCCAGTTATTACGAGAGACCCAGTACTTC. The V and J genes are TRBV6-5 and TRBJ2-5; D call uncertain. V was cut by 3 bases and J by 4 bases, with 15 bases left in between. The germline V gene encodes CDR1 MNHEY and CDR2 SVGAGI. The CDR3 totals 15 residues.

The V call is TRBV10-3, the J call TRBJ1-2; maybe TRBD1 (6 bases). The V and J ends lost 3 bases and 6 bases respectively, with 14 bases between them. The CDR3 has 14 residues. CDR1 and CDR2 (germline): ENHRY, SYGVKD. The CDR3 is CAISDIGRDNGYTF. In nucleotides, the CDR3 is TGTGCCATCAGTGATATAGGGAGGGACAATGGCTACACCTTC.

The genes are TRBV27 and TRBJ2-2; 9 bases match TRBD1. The CDR3 has 16 residues. Germline lookup yields CDR1 MNHEY and CDR2 SMNVEV (reference sequence). J lost 4 bases, V lost 4 bases, and 7 bases had no gene match. The CDR3 sequence is CASSSPGQGVTGELFF. As DNA, the CDR3 is TGTGCCAGCAGTTCTCCGGGACAGGGTGTCACCGGGGAGCTGTTTTTT.

The table lists this clonotype with a count of one. The chain links TRBV5-1 to TRBJ2-2; 8 bases match TRBD1. V was pared by 0 bases and J by 7 bases, with 2 bases of the junction left unmatched. Germline CDR1 and CDR2: SGHRS and YFSETQ. The CDR3 runs 14 residues. CDR3 nucleotides: TGCGCCAGCAGCTTGGATGGACAGGGCGGGGAGCTGTTTTTT. Amino acids: CASSLDGQGGELFF.

J is TRBJ1-2 and V is TRBV16, with TRBD1 matching 7 bases. Germline lookup yields CDR1 KGHSY and CDR2 FQNENV. The V gene end was trimmed by 7 bases and the J gene end by 3 bases; junction bases not matched to a gene: 8. The CDR3 length is 14 residues. CDR3 nucleotides: TGTGCCAGCACCCCGACAGGGAATGACTATGGCTACACCTTC. The encoded protein is CASTPTGNDYGYTF. Filled out from reference TRBV16 and TRBJ1-2, the complete variable domain reads GEEVAQTPKHLVRGEGQKAKLYCAPIKGHSYVFWYQQVLKNEFKFLISFQNENVFDETGMPKERFSAKCLPNSPCSLEIQATKLEDSAVYFCASTPTGNDYGYTFGSGTRLTVV.

The chain employs TRBV27 and TRBJ1-2; maybe TRBD1 (6 bases). Trimming stripped 0 bases from V and 3 bases from J, with 14 bases between. Germline V gene data show CDR1 as MNHEY and CDR2 as SMNVEV (reference sequence). The CDR3 extends over 16 amino acids. The CDR3 coding sequence is TGTGCCAGCAGTTTATCTTGGGGGGCAAGGGACTATGGCTACACCTTC. The encoded protein is CASSLSWGARDYGYTF.

The rearrangement joins TRBV28 to TRBJ2-3; no firm D call. Germline values: CDR1 MDHEN, CDR2 SYDVKM. The germline V and J ends were trimmed by 8 bases and 3 bases, with 6 bases remaining between them. The CDR3 runs to 11 residues. The CDR3 loop is CASLATDTQYF. In nucleotides, the CDR3 is TGTGCCAGCCTCGCGACAGATACGCAGTATTTT. Supplemented by reference TRBV28 and TRBJ2-3, the full variable domain reads DVKVTQSSRYLVKRTGEKVFLECVQDMDHENMFWYRQDPGLGLRLIYFSYDVKMKEKGDIPEGYSVSREKKERFSLILESASTNQTSMYLCASLATDTQYFGPGTRLTVL.

The rearrangement links TRBV27 to TRBJ1-2; the D gene is possibly TRBD1 (5 bases). Germline V lookup: CDR1 MNHEY, CDR2 SMNVEV (reference sequence). V lost 10 bases to trimming and J lost 5 bases, with 11 bases between them. The CDR3 covers 11 residues. The CDR3 sequence: CATSQGYGYTF. In DNA form, the CDR3 reads TGTGCCACCTCCCAGGGTTATGGCTACACCTTC.

This sequence joins TRBV6-5 and TRBJ2-2; D is unresolved. In germline, CDR1 is MNHEY, CDR2 SVGAGI. The ends were cut back, 2 bases at V and 3 bases at J, with 7 bases in the middle. This CDR3 has 14 amino acids. CDR3 residues: CASSYAEYTGELFF. The CDR3 DNA sequence: TGTGCCAGCAGTTACGCGGAATACACCGGGGAGCTGTTTTTT.

The chain employs TRBV29-1 and TRBJ2-7, with D maybe TRBD1 (5 bases). Trimming left V 5 bases short and J 2 bases short, with 19 bases between. This CDR3 spans 15 amino acids. The germline CDR1 and CDR2 sequences are SQVTM and ANQGSEA. CDR3 DNA sequence: TGCAGCGTTTATCCCTATGACAGCCCAGCCTACGAGCAGTACTTC. Encoded protein: CSVYPYDSPAYEQYF.